This T cell receptor (beta chain) was recovered during a study of early T cells in non-severe SARS-CoV-2 infection. The overall study: Sequenced material consisted of bulk RNA (from unsorted whole blood), and chains were unpaired.

At least ten counts were recorded for this clonotype. Individual cDNA molecules carried attached unique molecular identifiers. TCRdb processed the 5' RACE reads anew with MiXCR; each CDR3 protein has one entry. The table has 25,000 to 30,000 distinct CDR3 sequences, around 5% seen once; the top ten hold around 4%. The germline V gene has CDR1 SQVTM and CDR2 ANQGSEA. The V gene lost 4 bases and the J gene lost 4 bases, with 13 bases spanning the gap. This CDR3 spans 13 amino acids. The V gene is TRBV29-1, the J gene TRBJ2-5; D uncertain. Sequenced material: whole blood. This clonotype was sampled from an adult who was a healthcare worker with PCR-confirmed SARS-CoV-2 infection or an uninfected control (not recorded which). Written as DNA, the CDR3 is TGCAGCGTTGGAATCACCTCGGGAGAGACCCAGTACTTC. Protein product: CSVGITSGETQYF.